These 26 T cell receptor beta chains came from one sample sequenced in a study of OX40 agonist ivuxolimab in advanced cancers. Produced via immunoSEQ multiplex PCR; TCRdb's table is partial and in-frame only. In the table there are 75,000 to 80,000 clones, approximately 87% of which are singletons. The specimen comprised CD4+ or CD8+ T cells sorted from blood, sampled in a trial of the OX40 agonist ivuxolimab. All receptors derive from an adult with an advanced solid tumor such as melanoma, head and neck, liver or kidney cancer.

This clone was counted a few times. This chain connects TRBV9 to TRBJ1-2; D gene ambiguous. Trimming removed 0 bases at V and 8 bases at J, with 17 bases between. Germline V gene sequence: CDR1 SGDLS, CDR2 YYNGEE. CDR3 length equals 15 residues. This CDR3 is CASSVGLRVSRGYTF. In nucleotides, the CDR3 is TGTGCCAGCAGCGTAGGGTTAAGGGTCTCTAGAGGCTACACCTTC.

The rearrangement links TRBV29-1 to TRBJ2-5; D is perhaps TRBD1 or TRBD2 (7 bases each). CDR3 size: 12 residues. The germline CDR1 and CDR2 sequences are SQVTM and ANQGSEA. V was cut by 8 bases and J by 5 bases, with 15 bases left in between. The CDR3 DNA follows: TGCAGCCCAGGGGGGGGGTTTGAGACCCAGTACTTC. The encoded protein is CSPGGGFETQYF.

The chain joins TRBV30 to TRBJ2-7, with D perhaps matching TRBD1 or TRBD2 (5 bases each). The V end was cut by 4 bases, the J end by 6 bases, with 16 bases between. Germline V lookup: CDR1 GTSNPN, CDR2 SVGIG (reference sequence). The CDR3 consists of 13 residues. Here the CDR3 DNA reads TGTGCCTGGACTGGCGGGTGGGGGAGCGAGCAGTACTTC. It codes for CAWTGGWGSEQYF. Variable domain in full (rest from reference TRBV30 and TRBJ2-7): SQTIHQWPATLVQPVGSPLSLECTVEGTSNPNLYWYRQAAGRGLQLLFYSVGIGQISSEVPQNLSASRPQDRQFILSSKKLLLSDSGFYLCAWTGGWGSEQYFGPGTRLTVT.

Here the CDR3 DNA reads TGTGCCAGCAGCCCGCCTGGGGTGGGAGAGACCCAGTACTTC. Translation gives CASSPPGVGETQYF. This chain uses TRBV4-2 with TRBJ2-5, with D uncertain. From germline, CDR1 is LGHNA and CDR2 YNFKEQ. There are 14 residues in the CDR3. Trimming removed 4 bases from V and 4 bases from J, with 13 bases in between.

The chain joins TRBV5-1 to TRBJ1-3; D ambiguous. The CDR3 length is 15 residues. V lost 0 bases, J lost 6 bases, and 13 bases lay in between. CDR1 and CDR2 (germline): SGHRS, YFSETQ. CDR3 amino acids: CASSLDPGGENTIYF. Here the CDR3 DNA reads TGCGCCAGCAGCTTGGATCCAGGTGGGGAAAACACCATATATTTT.

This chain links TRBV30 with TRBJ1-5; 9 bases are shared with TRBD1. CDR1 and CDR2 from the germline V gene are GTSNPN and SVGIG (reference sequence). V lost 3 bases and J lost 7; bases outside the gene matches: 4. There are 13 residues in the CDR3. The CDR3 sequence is CAWRHRGQQPQHF. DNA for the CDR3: TGTGCCTGGAGGCACAGGGGGCAACAGCCCCAGCATTTT.

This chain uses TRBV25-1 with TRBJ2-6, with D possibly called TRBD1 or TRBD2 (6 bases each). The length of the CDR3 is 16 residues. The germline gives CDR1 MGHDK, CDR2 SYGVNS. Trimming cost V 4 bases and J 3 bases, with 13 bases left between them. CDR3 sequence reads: CASSGRGGNGANVLTF. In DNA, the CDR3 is TGTGCCAGCAGTGGCAGGGGAGGAAATGGGGCCAACGTCCTGACTTTC.

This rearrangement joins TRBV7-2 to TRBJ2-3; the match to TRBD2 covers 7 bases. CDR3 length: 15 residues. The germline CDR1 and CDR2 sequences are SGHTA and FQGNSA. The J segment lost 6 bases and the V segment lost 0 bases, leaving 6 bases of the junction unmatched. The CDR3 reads CASSLAGLLADTQYF. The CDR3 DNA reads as TGTGCCAGCAGCTTAGCAGGCCTACTAGCGGATACGCAGTATTTT.

CDR3 sequence reads: CASSADRYGEQYF. The CDR3 nucleotides are TGTGCCAGCAGTGCCGACAGGTACGGCGAGCAGTACTTC. This sequence joins TRBV6-1 and TRBJ2-7; D perhaps matches TRBD1 (6 bases). CDR3 length: 13 amino acids. V dropped 4 bases and J dropped 6 bases, with 13 bases sitting between them. Germline V gene data show CDR1 as MNHNS and CDR2 as SASEGT.

CDR3 loop: CATQTLYQETQYF. In DNA form, the CDR3 reads TGTGCCACCCAGACCCTCTACCAAGAGACCCAGTACTTC. V gene TRBV19 combines with J gene TRBJ2-5; D not resolved. Trimming stripped 10 bases from V and 0 bases from J, with 12 bases between. Looked up from germline, CDR1 is LNHDA and CDR2 is SQIVND (reference sequence). The CDR3 covers 13 residues. Combining the CDR3 with reference TRBV19 and TRBJ2-5 gives the whole variable domain DGGITQSPKYLFRKEGQNVTLSCEQNLNHDAMYWYRQDPGQGLRLIYYSQIVNDFQKGDIAEGYSVSREKKESFPLTVTSAQKNPTAFYLCATQTLYQETQYFGPGTRLLVL.

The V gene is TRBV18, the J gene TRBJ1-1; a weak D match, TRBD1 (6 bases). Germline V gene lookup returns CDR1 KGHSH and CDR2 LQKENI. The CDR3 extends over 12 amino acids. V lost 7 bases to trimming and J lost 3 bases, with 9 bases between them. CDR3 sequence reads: CASFEGDTEAFF. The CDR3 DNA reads TGTGCCAGCTTTGAGGGGGACACTGAAGCTTTCTTT.

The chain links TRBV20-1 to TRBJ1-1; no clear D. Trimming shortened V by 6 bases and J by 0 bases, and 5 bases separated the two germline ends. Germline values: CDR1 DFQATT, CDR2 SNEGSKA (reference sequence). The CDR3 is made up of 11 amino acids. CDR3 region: CSAAVNTEAFF. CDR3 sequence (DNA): TGCAGTGCCGCCGTGAACACTGAAGCTTTCTTT.

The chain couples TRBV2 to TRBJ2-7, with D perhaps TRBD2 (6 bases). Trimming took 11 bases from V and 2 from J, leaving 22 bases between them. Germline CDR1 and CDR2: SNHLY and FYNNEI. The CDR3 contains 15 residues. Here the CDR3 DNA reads TGTGCCGGAAGGAGGCGGAGCGGAGGGACCTACGAGCAGTACTTC. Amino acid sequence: CAGRRRSGGTYEQYF.

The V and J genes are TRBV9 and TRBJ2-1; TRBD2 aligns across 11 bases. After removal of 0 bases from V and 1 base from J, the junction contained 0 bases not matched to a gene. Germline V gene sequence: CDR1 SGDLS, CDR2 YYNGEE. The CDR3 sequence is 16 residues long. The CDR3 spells CASSVGTSGSYNEQFF. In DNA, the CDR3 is TGTGCCAGCAGCGTAGGGACTAGCGGGTCCTACAATGAGCAGTTCTTC.

CDR3: CASSYSGDPKKKGYTF. The DNA of the CDR3 is TGTGCCAGCAGTTACTCTGGGGACCCCAAGAAGAAAGGCTACACCTTC. The chain employs TRBV6-5 and TRBJ1-2; possible D gene TRBD1, 5 bases. Trimming shortened V by 0 bases and J by 8 bases, and 19 bases separated the two germline ends. CDR3 length: 16 amino acids. Germline CDR1 and CDR2: MNHEY and SVGAGI.

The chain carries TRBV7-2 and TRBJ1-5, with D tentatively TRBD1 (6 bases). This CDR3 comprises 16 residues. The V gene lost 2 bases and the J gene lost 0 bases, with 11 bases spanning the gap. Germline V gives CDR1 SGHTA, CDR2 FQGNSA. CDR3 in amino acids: CASSLLGGYSNQPQHF. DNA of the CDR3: TGTGCCAGCAGCTTACTAGGGGGATATAGCAATCAGCCCCAGCATTTT.

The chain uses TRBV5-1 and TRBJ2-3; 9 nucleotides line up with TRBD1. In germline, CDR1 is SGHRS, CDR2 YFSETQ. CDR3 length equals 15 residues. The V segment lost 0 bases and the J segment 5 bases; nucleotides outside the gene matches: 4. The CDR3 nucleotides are TGCGCCAGCAGCTTGGACAGGGGGCGTGAAGATACGCAGTATTTT. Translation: CASSLDRGREDTQYF. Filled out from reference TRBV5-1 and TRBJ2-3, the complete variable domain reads KAGVTQTPRYLIKTRGQQVTLSCSPISGHRSVSWYQQTPGQGLQFLFEYFSETQRNKGNFPGRFSGRQFSNSRSEMNVSTLELGDSALYLCASSLDRGREDTQYFGPGTRLTVL.

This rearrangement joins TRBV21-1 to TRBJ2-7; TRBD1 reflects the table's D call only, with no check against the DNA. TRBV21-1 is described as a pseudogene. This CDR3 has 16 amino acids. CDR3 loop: CASSKAGATRWGKQYF. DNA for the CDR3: TGTGCCAGCAGCAAAGCGGGGGCCACTCGGTGGGGGAAGCAGTACTTC.

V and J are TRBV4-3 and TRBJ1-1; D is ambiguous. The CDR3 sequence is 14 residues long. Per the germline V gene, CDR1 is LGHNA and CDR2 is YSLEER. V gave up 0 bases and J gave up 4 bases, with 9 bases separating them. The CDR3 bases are TGCGCCAGCAGCCAAGAGTCGTGGGGCACTGAAGCTTTCTTT. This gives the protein CASSQESWGTEAFF.

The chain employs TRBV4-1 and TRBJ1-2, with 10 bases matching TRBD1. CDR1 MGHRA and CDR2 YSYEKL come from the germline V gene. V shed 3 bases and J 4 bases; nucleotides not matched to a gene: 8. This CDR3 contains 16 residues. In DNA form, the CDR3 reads TGCGCCAGCAGCCAGGGACAGGGGATCCCTATCTATGGCTACACCTTC. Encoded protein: CASSQGQGIPIYGYTF.

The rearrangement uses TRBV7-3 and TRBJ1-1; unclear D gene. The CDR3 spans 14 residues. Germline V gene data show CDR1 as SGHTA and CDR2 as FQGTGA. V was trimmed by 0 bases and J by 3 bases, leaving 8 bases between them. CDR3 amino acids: CASSLTEGDTEAFF. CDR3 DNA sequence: TGTGCCAGCAGCTTAACCGAGGGTGACACTGAAGCTTTCTTT. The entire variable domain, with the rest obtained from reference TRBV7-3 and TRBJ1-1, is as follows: GAGVSQTPSNKVTEKGKYVELRCDPISGHTALYWYRQSLGQGPEFLIYFQGTGAADDSGLPNDRFFAVRPEGSVSTLKIQRTERGDSAVYLCASSLTEGDTEAFFGQGTRLTVV.

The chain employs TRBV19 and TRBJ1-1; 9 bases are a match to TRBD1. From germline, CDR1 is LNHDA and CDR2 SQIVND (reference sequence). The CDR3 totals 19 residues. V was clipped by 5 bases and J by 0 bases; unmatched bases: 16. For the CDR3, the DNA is TGTGCCAGTAGTGATTCTATGGGACAGGGAGGCCTTATGAACACTGAAGCTTTCTTT. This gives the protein CASSDSMGQGGLMNTEAFF.

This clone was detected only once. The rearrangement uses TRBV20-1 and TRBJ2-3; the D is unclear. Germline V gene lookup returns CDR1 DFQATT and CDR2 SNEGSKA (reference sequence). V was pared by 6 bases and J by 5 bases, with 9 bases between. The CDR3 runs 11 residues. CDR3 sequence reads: CSASQRDTQYF. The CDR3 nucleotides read TGCAGTGCGTCTCAACGAGATACGCAGTATTTT.

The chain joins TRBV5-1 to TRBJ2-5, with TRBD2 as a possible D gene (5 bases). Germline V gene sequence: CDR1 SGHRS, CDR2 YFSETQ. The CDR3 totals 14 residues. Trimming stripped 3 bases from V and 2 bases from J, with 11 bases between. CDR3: CASSSDWAQETQYF. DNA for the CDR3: TGCGCCAGCAGCTCGGACTGGGCACAAGAGACCCAGTACTTC.

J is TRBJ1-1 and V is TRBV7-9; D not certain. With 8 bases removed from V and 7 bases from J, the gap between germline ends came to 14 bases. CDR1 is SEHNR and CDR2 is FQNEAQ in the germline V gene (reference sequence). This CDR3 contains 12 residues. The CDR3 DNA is TGTGCCAGCGGATACGGGTCGGGTGAAGCTTTCTTT. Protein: CASGYGSGEAFF.

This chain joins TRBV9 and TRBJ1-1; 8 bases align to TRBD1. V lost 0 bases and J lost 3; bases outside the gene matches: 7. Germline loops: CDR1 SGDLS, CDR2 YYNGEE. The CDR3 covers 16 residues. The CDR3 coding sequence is TGTGCCAGCAGCGTAGGCGCAGGGGGCGTTGACACTGAAGCTTTCTTT. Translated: CASSVGAGGVDTEAFF. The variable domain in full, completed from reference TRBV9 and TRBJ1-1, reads DSGVTQTPKHLITATGQRVTLRCSPRSGDLSVYWYQQSLDQGLQFLIQYYNGEERAKGNILERFSAQQFPDLHSELNLSSLELGDSALYFCASSVGAGGVDTEAFFGQGTRLTVV.